This T cell receptor (beta chain) was observed in a study of beta chain features in type 1 diabetes. This clone was detected ten times or more. What it binds is not known. Germline-derived CDR1 and CDR2 are SGHKS and YYEKEE (reference sequence). V was cut by 3 bases and J by 4 bases, with 11 bases left in between. CDR3 size: 15 residues. Findings and caveats of the study: The influence of HLA type on TCRB rearrangement stayed undetermined. Moderate but significant shortening of TCRB CDR3s was recorded in all four CD4+ subsets from Type 1 diabetes patients.

It was via CD45RO/CCR7/CD25/CD127/CD95/CD27 that CD4+ naive, central memory, regulatory and stem cell-like memory cells were sorted. Sort purity for all populations was recorded as exceeding 98%. Expressed TCRB transcripts were sequenced, since all the RNA that had been isolated was reverse transcribed. Generated by immunoSEQ multiplex PCR, the TCRdb table keeps only in-frame clones and is missing some. The sample shows a few hundred thousand clones, over 9% of them seen only once. The sample was central memory CD4+ T cells from blood. The source of this sequence is a young man with type 1 diabetes. The chain links TRBV5-5 to TRBJ2-6, with D uncertain. CDR3 in amino acids: CASSSARSGANVLTF. The CDR3 DNA reads as TGTGCCAGCAGCTCCGCGAGGTCCGGGGCCAACGTCCTGACTTTC.